Sequencing of this T cell receptor beta chain was carried out in a study of T cell responses to AZD1222 COVID-19 vaccine. In the study overall: Whether given at about 4 or about 12 weeks, second doses were pooled. Whole-study results and caveats: Sampled repertoires all dated from after the peak T cell response. The study found Spike-specific TCR breadth and depth rose after two AZD1222 doses.

Only one count was recorded for this clone. Its antigen is unknown. With 0 bases clipped from V and 2 bases from J, the junction kept 9 bases outside the gene matches. This CDR3 is 19 amino acids long. Looked up from germline, CDR1 is MGHRA and CDR2 is YSYEKL. Repertoires were generated with immunoSEQ multiplex PCR, while TCRdb's copy carries only in-frame clones and drops some. The profile shows around 110,000 clones, about 92% of them singletons. V is TRBV4-1 and J is TRBJ2-2; 10 bases are a match to TRBD2. This specimen consisted of peripheral blood, obtained on day 0 of AZD1222 vaccination. This TCR was recovered from an adult in good health. The CDR3 nucleotides are TGCGCCAGCAGCCAAGATCTTATAACTAGCGGGGAAAACACCGGGGAGCTGTTTTTT. Translation gives CASSQDLITSGENTGELFF.